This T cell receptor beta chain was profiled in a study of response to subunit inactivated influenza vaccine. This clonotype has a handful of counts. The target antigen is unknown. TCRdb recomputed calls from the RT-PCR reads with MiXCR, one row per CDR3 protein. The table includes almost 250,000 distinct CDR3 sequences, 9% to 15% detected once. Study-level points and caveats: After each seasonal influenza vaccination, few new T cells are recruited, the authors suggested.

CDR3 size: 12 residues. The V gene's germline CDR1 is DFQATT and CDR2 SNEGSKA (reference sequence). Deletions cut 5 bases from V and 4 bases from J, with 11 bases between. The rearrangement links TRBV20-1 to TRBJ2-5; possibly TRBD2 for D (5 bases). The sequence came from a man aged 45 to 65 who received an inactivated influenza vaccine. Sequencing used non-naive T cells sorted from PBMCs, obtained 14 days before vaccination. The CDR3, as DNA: TGCAGTGCTCCAGGACTGGGAGAGACCCAGTACTTC. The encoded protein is CSAPGLGETQYF.